These T cell receptor beta chains were read from a single sample in a study of technical replicates of blood from several donors. TCRdb's table, derived via immunoSEQ multiplex PCR, lists solely in-frame clones and lacks some. The repertoire consists of over 50,000 clones, with approximately 83% occurring once and the leading ten covering less than 6.5%. The specimen was PBMCs. The source is a human donor in good health. Some clones in this sample may be carry-over from other donors' samples. Both conserved end residues are trimmed from each CDR3. Each record gives: D gene, J gene, V gene, clone size, CDR3 protein. D genes are given only for firm matches. Clone size is shown for a subset of rows, as once, few, many or a class of expanded clone.

d_gene: TRBD2
j_gene: TRBJ2-3
v_gene: TRBV14
abundance: .
CDR3aa: ASSPPGLAGGRSTDTQY

d_gene: TRBD1
j_gene: TRBJ2-7
v_gene: TRBV2
abundance: .
CDR3aa: ASMDRSSSYEQY

d_gene: .
j_gene: TRBJ2-2
v_gene: TRBV7-3
abundance: .
CDR3aa: ASSFGGHANTGELF

d_gene: TRBD1
j_gene: TRBJ1-2
v_gene: TRBV9
abundance: .
CDR3aa: ASSVEGASNYGYT

d_gene: TRBD2
j_gene: TRBJ2-1
v_gene: TRBV25-1
abundance: .
CDR3aa: ASSGTSGFYNEQF

d_gene: TRBD1
j_gene: TRBJ1-3
v_gene: TRBV7-6
abundance: .
CDR3aa: ASSLGPTGAGNTIY

d_gene: .
j_gene: TRBJ1-1
v_gene: TRBV27
abundance: once
CDR3aa: ASKQGSKTEAF

d_gene: .
j_gene: TRBJ1-2
v_gene: TRBV19
abundance: .
CDR3aa: ATDQGVGYT

d_gene: TRBD2
j_gene: TRBJ2-5
v_gene: TRBV4-3
abundance: .
CDR3aa: ASSQAGRAGETQY

d_gene: TRBD1
j_gene: TRBJ1-5
v_gene: TRBV11-2
abundance: .
CDR3aa: ASSRQGDQPQH

d_gene: TRBD1
j_gene: TRBJ1-5
v_gene: TRBV4-1
abundance: once
CDR3aa: ASSQAVTGGIQPQH

d_gene: TRBD1
j_gene: TRBJ1-1
v_gene: TRBV7-9
abundance: few
CDR3aa: ASSRTGMNTEAF

d_gene: .
j_gene: TRBJ2-2
v_gene: TRBV5-1
abundance: .
CDR3aa: ASSFPLAGGNTGELF

d_gene: .
j_gene: TRBJ1-1
v_gene: TRBV4-3
abundance: .
CDR3aa: ASSQDRARGSEAF

d_gene: .
j_gene: TRBJ1-1
v_gene: TRBV7-3
abundance: .
CDR3aa: ASSSNRDTEAF

d_gene: TRBD2
j_gene: TRBJ2-3
v_gene: TRBV5-1
abundance: once
CDR3aa: ASSLGGGGTDTQY

d_gene: .
j_gene: TRBJ2-1
v_gene: TRBV7-3
abundance: .
CDR3aa: ASSLAGTQKYNEQF

d_gene: TRBD1
j_gene: TRBJ1-2
v_gene: TRBV6-1
abundance: .
CDR3aa: ASSRGGTNYGYT

d_gene: TRBD2
j_gene: TRBJ2-3
v_gene: TRBV9
abundance: .
CDR3aa: ASSEWGGPDTQY

d_gene: .
j_gene: TRBJ1-1
v_gene: TRBV7-8
abundance: .
CDR3aa: ASSLVGGMNTEAF

d_gene: TRBD2
j_gene: TRBJ2-1
v_gene: TRBV7-6
abundance: .
CDR3aa: ASSFEAGGPYNEQF

d_gene: TRBD1
j_gene: TRBJ1-1
v_gene: TRBV28
abundance: .
CDR3aa: ASSLSGQGNTEAF

d_gene: .
j_gene: TRBJ2-3
v_gene: TRBV27
abundance: .
CDR3aa: ASSTPPRDTQY

d_gene: TRBD1
j_gene: TRBJ1-5
v_gene: TRBV2
abundance: .
CDR3aa: ASIQGAKDQPQH

d_gene: .
j_gene: TRBJ2-1
v_gene: TRBV5-6
abundance: .
CDR3aa: ASSLRGSEQF

d_gene: .
j_gene: TRBJ2-3
v_gene: TRBV25-1
abundance: once
CDR3aa: ASSEIRRYGTDTQY

d_gene: .
j_gene: TRBJ1-2
v_gene: TRBV27
abundance: .
CDR3aa: ASSPHRDRDYYGYT

d_gene: .
j_gene: TRBJ1-6
v_gene: TRBV6-6
abundance: .
CDR3aa: ASSQRGGQANSPLH

d_gene: .
j_gene: TRBJ1-1
v_gene: TRBV19
abundance: .
CDR3aa: ASSRGETMNTEAF

d_gene: .
j_gene: TRBJ2-7
v_gene: TRBV7-8
abundance: .
CDR3aa: ASSWVDRYEQY

d_gene: TRBD2
j_gene: TRBJ2-5
v_gene: TRBV4-2
abundance: .
CDR3aa: ASSLGGGAGETQY

d_gene: .
j_gene: TRBJ2-3
v_gene: TRBV18
abundance: .
CDR3aa: ASSRVGSTDTQY

d_gene: TRBD1
j_gene: TRBJ2-7
v_gene: TRBV11-2
abundance: few
CDR3aa: ASSLAPGQGYEQY

d_gene: .
j_gene: TRBJ2-5
v_gene: TRBV5-8
abundance: .
CDR3aa: ASGLERRTQY

d_gene: .
j_gene: TRBJ2-7
v_gene: TRBV11-2
abundance: .
CDR3aa: ASSSLGRGQEQY

d_gene: TRBD1
j_gene: TRBJ2-1
v_gene: TRBV30
abundance: .
CDR3aa: AWSWDRGLPEQF

d_gene: .
j_gene: TRBJ1-5
v_gene: TRBV7-2
abundance: .
CDR3aa: ASSRGGNQPQH

d_gene: .
j_gene: TRBJ1-2
v_gene: TRBV19
abundance: .
CDR3aa: ASSIVGGQYYGYT

d_gene: TRBD1
j_gene: TRBJ1-6
v_gene: TRBV11-2
abundance: .
CDR3aa: ASSSLRQGRNSPLH

d_gene: .
j_gene: TRBJ1-5
v_gene: TRBV7-9
abundance: .
CDR3aa: ASSLAGGGPSNQPQH

d_gene: TRBD2
j_gene: TRBJ2-1
v_gene: TRBV7-8
abundance: .
CDR3aa: ASSPGTSGTDNEQF

d_gene: TRBD2
j_gene: TRBJ2-1
v_gene: TRBV7-6
abundance: once
CDR3aa: ASSFTSGGANEQF

d_gene: TRBD2
j_gene: TRBJ2-3
v_gene: TRBV19
abundance: .
CDR3aa: ASSIGTSATDTQY

d_gene: TRBD2
j_gene: TRBJ2-7
v_gene: TRBV5-4
abundance: .
CDR3aa: ASRRDRGTSGSEQY

d_gene: TRBD1
j_gene: TRBJ1-1
v_gene: TRBV15
abundance: few
CDR3aa: ATGEEGQDFSNTEAF

d_gene: TRBD2
j_gene: TRBJ2-2
v_gene: TRBV19
abundance: .
CDR3aa: ASSIGLAGRHTGELF

d_gene: .
j_gene: TRBJ1-1
v_gene: TRBV5-1
abundance: once
CDR3aa: ASSLSGSEAF

d_gene: .
j_gene: TRBJ1-2
v_gene: TRBV13
abundance: once
CDR3aa: ASRRQGSLGYT

d_gene: TRBD1
j_gene: TRBJ2-5
v_gene: TRBV19
abundance: .
CDR3aa: ASSIRTVTGDKETQY

d_gene: .
j_gene: TRBJ1-1
v_gene: TRBV5-4
abundance: .
CDR3aa: ASSPEGTEAF